This record concerns one T cell receptor (beta chain) sequence. Its antigen is not known. This sample is part of a study of identical twins. The ends were cut back, 4 bases at V and 0 bases at J, with 9 bases in the middle. Per germline, CDR1 SGDLS and CDR2 YYNGEE. The CDR3 loop spans 14 amino acids. TCRdb re-derived calls from the 5' RACE reads in MiXCR, one entry per CDR3 protein. The sample records under 900,000 distinct CDR3 sequences, around 12% being singletons. Findings and limits, study-wide: Less excess twin sharing appeared in beta out-of-frame sequences. Analyses of zero insertions could be partly confounded by invariant MAIT and iNKT cells. Modeled out-of-frame TCR alpha sharing in monozygotic twins fell below observed levels.

A further study also used this sample, focusing on yellow fever vaccine responses in identical twins. This second study says: Reportedly, the T cell response mounted by twins to vaccine seemed partly convergent, partly personalized.

Specimen: PBMCs. The gene calls are TRBV9 and TRBJ2-3; unclear D gene. This receptor was identified in a woman between 18 and 30 years old in good health. For the CDR3, the DNA is TGTGCCAGCAGCCCATCCGAGAGCACAGATACGCAGTATTTT. Its protein is CASSPSESTDTQYF.